Described below is a single T cell receptor (beta chain) sequence and its context. These data come from a study of blood T cell repertoires in COVID-19. Per the authors' pipeline: Estimation of nucleated cell counts relied on the amplification of reference gene primers. Data came from immunoSEQ multiplex PCR; TCRdb stores just in-frame clones and leaves some out. V, J and clone size are taken as reported in that table, and D and trimming were inferred from the DNA itself. Among about 270,000 clones, 75% to 90% were seen once, and the ten largest hold about 4%. Sequenced sample: PBMCs or T cells enriched from blood (not recorded which). The source of this sequence is a woman aged 30 to 39 with acute COVID-19.

CDR3 bases: TGCGCCAGCAGCTCCCTCGGGAGGGGGTGGTTTGGAACAGATACGCAGTATTTT. Protein sequence: CASSSLGRGWFGTDTQYF. The chain links TRBV5-1 to TRBJ2-3; 8 nucleotides align to TRBD2. CDR1 and CDR2 from the germline V gene are SGHRS and YFSETQ. Germline trimming cut 3 bases from V and 3 bases from J; bases unmatched to any gene: 15. CDR3 length: 18 residues. The entire variable domain, with the rest obtained from reference TRBV5-1 and TRBJ2-3, is as follows: KAGVTQTPRYLIKTRGQQVTLSCSPISGHRSVSWYQQTPGQGLQFLFEYFSETQRNKGNFPGRFSGRQFSNSRSEMNVSTLELGDSALYLCASSSLGRGWFGTDTQYFGPGTRLTVL.